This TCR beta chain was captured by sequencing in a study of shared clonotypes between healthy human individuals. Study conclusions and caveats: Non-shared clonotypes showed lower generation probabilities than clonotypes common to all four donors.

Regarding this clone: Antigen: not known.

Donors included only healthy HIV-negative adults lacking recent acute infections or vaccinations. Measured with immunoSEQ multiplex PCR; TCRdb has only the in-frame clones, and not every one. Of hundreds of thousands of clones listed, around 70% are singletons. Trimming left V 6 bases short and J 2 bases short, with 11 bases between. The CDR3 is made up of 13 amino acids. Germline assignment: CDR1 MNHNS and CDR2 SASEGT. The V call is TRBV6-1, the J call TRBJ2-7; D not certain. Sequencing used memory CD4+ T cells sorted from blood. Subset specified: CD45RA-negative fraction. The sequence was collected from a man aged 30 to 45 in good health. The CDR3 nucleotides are TGTGCCAGCAGAACCGGGTCCGCCTACGAGCAGTACTTC. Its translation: CASRTGSAYEQYF.